The 17 T cell receptor beta chains reported below all come from one sample, sequenced in a study of OX40 agonist ivuxolimab in advanced cancers. The library was produced with the immunoSEQ multiplex PCR assay. TCRdb holds this immuneACCESS table with in-frame rearrangements only. Some clones are missing; in checked studies, unresolved V genes explain under half, and the rest has no known cause. Here the sample has about 63,000 clones; around 88% occur a single time. More than 0.5% of the sample belongs to the ten largest clones. Sequencing used CD4+ or CD8+ T cells sorted from blood, obtained in a trial of the OX40 agonist ivuxolimab. The receptors here all came from an adult with an advanced solid tumor such as melanoma, head and neck, liver or kidney cancer.

V usage is TRBV5-1 and J usage is TRBJ2-7; the D gene is possibly TRBD1 (6 bases). V was shortened by 0 bases and J by 7 bases, with 14 bases between the two germline ends. The CDR3 has 14 amino acids. Per the germline V gene, CDR1 is SGHRS and CDR2 is YFSETQ. CDR3 coding DNA: TGCGCCAGCAGCTTGGTGGCCAGGGGTCGTGAGCAGTACTTC. Protein: CASSLVARGREQYF.

The table lists this clone with a count of one. This sequence joins TRBV9 and TRBJ2-1; TRBD2 matches 8 bases. CDR3 length: 15 residues. Germline loops: CDR1 SGDLS, CDR2 YYNGEE. The V segment lost 0 bases and the J segment 6 bases; nucleotides outside the gene matches: 5. The CDR3 is CASSVGAGASNEQFF. The CDR3 DNA is TGTGCCAGCAGCGTAGGAGCGGGAGCGTCCAATGAGCAGTTCTTC.

The chain recombines TRBV18 with TRBJ2-7; D uncertain. V lost 2 bases, J lost 5 bases, and 7 bases lay in between. Germline CDR1 reads KGHSH; CDR2 reads LQKENI. This CDR3 has 12 residues. As DNA, the CDR3 is TGTGCCAGCTCACCAAGTAACAACGAGCAGTACTTC. Translated: CASSPSNNEQYF.

The CDR3 region has the DNA TGTGCCAGCAGCTTGGCACCAAACACAGATACGCAGTATTTT. Its translation: CASSLAPNTDTQYF. The chain links TRBV11-3 to TRBJ2-3, with D hard to call. Trimming left V 3 bases short and J 2 bases short, with 9 bases between. The CDR3 loop spans 14 amino acids. In germline, CDR1 is SGHNT, CDR2 YENEEA.

The V gene is TRBV7-2, the J gene TRBJ2-7; D is ambiguous. Germline CDR1 reads SGHTA; CDR2 reads FQGNSA. V shed 5 bases and J shed 6 bases, with 11 bases lying between them. The CDR3 has 12 amino acids. CDR3 amino acids: CASSHATVEQYF. In DNA, the CDR3 is TGTGCCAGCAGCCACGCGACTGTCGAGCAGTACTTC.

The chain links TRBV10-2 to TRBJ1-1; the D is unclear. Trimming stripped 6 bases from V and 0 bases from J, with 8 bases between. The CDR3 totals 13 residues. CDR1 is WSHSY, CDR2 SAAADI, per germline. The CDR3 DNA is TGCGCCAGCAGCCAACAGCTGAACACTGAAGCTTTCTTT. It codes for CASSQQLNTEAFF.

This clone has only one observation. CDR3 sequence: CASAQTGTSWGDTQYF. As DNA, the CDR3 is TGTGCCAGCGCACAGACCGGGACTAGCTGGGGAGATACGCAGTATTTT. This chain links TRBV2 with TRBJ2-3, with 9 nucleotides matching TRBD2. Unmatched junction bases numbered 14, after V lost 8 bases and J lost 5 bases. The CDR3 has 16 residues. Germline assignment: CDR1 SNHLY and CDR2 FYNNEI.

The V gene is TRBV5-1, the J gene TRBJ2-5, with 10 bases matching TRBD2. The last part of the DNA fits TRBJ2-7 better; the J call may be wrong. Germline CDR1 is SGHRS and CDR2 is YFSETQ. The CDR3 has 16 amino acids. The CDR3 loop is CASSLAKIAGGDEQYF. DNA of the CDR3: TGCGCCAGCAGCTTGGCCAAAATAGCGGGAGGCGACGAGCAGTACTTC.

The chain uses TRBV14 and TRBJ1-3; D not resolved. CDR1 and CDR2 from the germline V gene are SGHDN and FVKESK. This CDR3 spans 13 amino acids. The V gene lost 2 bases and the J gene lost 4 bases, with 6 bases spanning the gap. The CDR3 spells CASSQTQGNTIYF. CDR3 DNA: TGTGCCAGCAGCCAAACCCAGGGAAACACCATATATTTT.

This clone was detected once. This chain uses TRBV6-6 with TRBJ1-5; the D gene is possibly TRBD1 (5 bases). In germline, CDR1 is MNHNY, CDR2 SVGAGI (reference sequence). Deletions cut 8 bases from V and 1 base from J, with 15 bases between. This CDR3 spans 15 amino acids. The CDR3 nucleotides read TGTGCCAGCTACGCTCTGGGGACCAGCAATCAGCCCCAGCATTTT. It encodes CASYALGTSNQPQHF.

The chain uses TRBV11-3 and TRBJ1-1; 9 bases are shared with TRBD1. Per the germline V gene, CDR1 is SGHNT and CDR2 is YENEEA. The CDR3 contains 17 residues. The V and J ends lost 5 bases and 0 bases, in that order; junction bases with no gene match: 10. The CDR3 is CASSLSQGARLNTEAFF. The CDR3 DNA follows: TGTGCCAGCAGCCTTTCACAGGGGGCGAGACTGAACACTGAAGCTTTCTTT. Full variable domain (missing parts from reference TRBV11-3 and TRBJ1-1): EAGVVQSPRYKIIEKKQPVAFWCNPISGHNTLYWYLQNLGQGPELLIRYENEEAVDDSQLPKDRFSAERLKGVDSTLKIQPAELGDSAVYLCASSLSQGARLNTEAFFGQGTRLTVV.

This chain uses TRBV28 with TRBJ2-3; 12 nucleotides line up with TRBD2. The CDR3 has 16 residues. Looked up from germline, CDR1 is MDHEN and CDR2 is SYDVKM. V dropped 4 bases and J dropped 5; count of bases not matched to a gene: 7. CDR3 DNA: TGTGCCAGCAGTTCCCCTAGCGGGAGGGCCGTAGATACGCAGTATTTT. This sequence encodes CASSSPSGRAVDTQYF.

The chain uses TRBV11-2 and TRBJ1-5, with TRBD1 identical over 7 bases. The germline V gene has CDR1 SGHAT and CDR2 FQNNGV. This CDR3 comprises 14 residues. After removal of 1 base from V and 6 bases from J, the junction contained 3 bases not matched to a gene. This CDR3 reads CASSLGQGSQPQHF. CDR3 nucleotides: TGTGCCAGCAGCTTAGGACAGGGAAGTCAGCCCCAGCATTTT.

The gene calls are TRBV7-2 and TRBJ2-5, with D perhaps TRBD1 (5 bases). The CDR3 loop spans 13 amino acids. V lost 5 bases to trimming and J lost 7 bases, with 14 bases between them. Germline-derived CDR1 and CDR2 are SGHTA and FQGNSA. Here the CDR3 reads CASSALQGRTQYF. CDR3 DNA sequence: TGTGCCAGCAGCGCATTGCAGGGCCGGACCCAGTACTTC.

The chain joins TRBV15 to TRBJ2-1, with 7 bases lining up with TRBD2. CDR3 length: 17 amino acids. Germline assignment: CDR1 LNHNV and CDR2 YYDKDF (reference sequence). The junction had 12 bases not matched to a gene; V was cut back by 1 base and J by 6 bases. CDR3 nucleotides: TGTGCCACCAGCAGAGTAGTAGGGAGGGTCCCCTCCAATGAGCAGTTCTTC. Translation gives CATSRVVGRVPSNEQFF.

The V call is TRBV25-1, the J call TRBJ2-7; D not certain. This CDR3 contains 10 residues. V shed 7 bases and J shed 5 bases, with 6 bases lying between them. Per germline, CDR1 MGHDK and CDR2 SYGVNS. DNA for the CDR3: TGTGCCAGCAAGGTGGACGAGCAGTACTTC. Residues: CASKVDEQYF.

This chain links TRBV6-5 with TRBJ2-7, with D possibly matching TRBD2 (6 bases). Germline CDR1 is MNHEY and CDR2 is SVGAGI. CDR3 length: 15 amino acids. Trimming cost V 0 bases and J 11 bases, with 20 bases left between them. CDR3 nucleotides: TGTGCCAGCAGTTACTCATGGGGTTGGGCGGGAATTGAGTACTTC. Translation gives CASSYSWGWAGIEYF.